The 20 T cell receptor beta chains given below trace back to one sample, sequenced in a study of cytomegalovirus exposure and HLA in healthy donors. The PCR contained 60 Vbeta and 13 Jbeta primers. Some clones are missing from TCRdb's copy, which holds only in-frame ones; the method was immunoSEQ multiplex PCR. The sample records around 190,000 clones, about 90% being singletons. Source material: PBMCs. Receptors originate from a boy under 10 years old in good health and CMV-seronegative.

The chain links TRBV30 to TRBJ1-4, with TRBD1 matching 7 bases. CDR3 size: 14 residues. The V and J ends lost 2 bases and 6 bases, in that order; junction bases with no gene match: 6. Germline V gene sequence: CDR1 GTSNPN, CDR2 SVGIG (reference sequence). Written as DNA, the CDR3 is TGTGCCTGGAGTCTCGGGACAGTCGATGAAAAACTGTTTTTT. Amino acids: CAWSLGTVDEKLFF.

This clone was detected a few times. As DNA, the CDR3 is TGTGCCAGCAGGGAGGCAGGGGGCACCCCTGGGGCCAACGTCCTGACTTTC. It is translated as CASREAGGTPGANVLTF. The chain joins TRBV28 to TRBJ2-6; 8 bases match TRBD1. Germline-derived CDR1 and CDR2 are MDHEN and SYDVKM. The junction had 9 bases not matched to a gene; V was cut back by 6 bases and J by 2 bases. This CDR3 is built from 17 residues.

There are a few counts of this clone. In nucleotides, the CDR3 is TGTGCCAGCAGCTTAAGGCGACTAGCGGGAGTTAGCACCGGGGAGCTGTTTTTT. Residues: CASSLRRLAGVSTGELFF. V usage is TRBV7-8 and J usage is TRBJ2-2; TRBD2 matches 12 bases. The V gene end was trimmed by 2 bases and the J gene end by 4 bases; junction bases not matched to a gene: 8. CDR3 length: 18 amino acids. Germline CDR1 SGHVS, CDR2 FQNEAQ.

CDR3 amino acids: CASTRAGVNTDTQYF. The CDR3 nucleotides read TGTGCCAGCACCAGAGCGGGAGTTAACACAGATACGCAGTATTTT. This chain joins TRBV5-4 and TRBJ2-3; 8 bases are a match to TRBD2. This CDR3 comprises 15 residues. The germline gives CDR1 SGHNT, CDR2 YYREEE (reference sequence). The V segment lost 6 bases and the J segment 2 bases; nucleotides outside the gene matches: 8.

V and J are TRBV19 and TRBJ2-3, with D possibly matching TRBD2 (5 bases). Trimming cost V 3 bases and J 6 bases, with 25 bases left between them. CDR1 LNHDA and CDR2 SQIVND come from the germline V gene (reference sequence). The CDR3 runs to 18 residues. CDR3 sequence: CASSIDLESKGVGDTQYF. CDR3 sequence (DNA): TGTGCCAGTAGTATTGATCTAGAGTCTAAGGGAGTGGGGGATACGCAGTATTTT.

Only a few counts were recorded for this clone. This chain links TRBV5-6 with TRBJ2-7; weak D call: TRBD2 (5 bases). From germline, CDR1 is SGHDT and CDR2 YYEEEE. The CDR3 sequence is 13 residues long. Deletions cut 2 bases from V and 1 base from J, with 7 bases between. In nucleotides, the CDR3 is TGTGCCAGCAGCTTTGAGGGATCCTACGAGCAGTACTTC. Translating it yields CASSFEGSYEQYF.

The chain joins TRBV6-1 to TRBJ1-2; D unresolved. The germline gives CDR1 MNHNS, CDR2 SASEGT. This CDR3 comprises 14 residues. V dropped 4 bases and J dropped 7 bases, with 16 bases sitting between them. CDR3 sequence (DNA): TGTGCCAGCAGTGGGCAGGTGCCGTTCGGTGGCTACACCTTC. Protein product: CASSGQVPFGGYTF.

The gene calls are TRBV10-3 and TRBJ2-3, with 10 positions matching TRBD1. Unmatched junction bases numbered 9, after V lost 0 bases and J lost 9 bases. The CDR3 totals 16 residues. CDR1 ENHRY and CDR2 SYGVKD come from the germline V gene. The CDR3 is CAISESRDRGHQTQYF. The CDR3 nucleotides read TGTGCCATCAGTGAGTCTAGGGACAGGGGACATCAAACGCAGTATTTT.

The rearrangement links TRBV6-1 to TRBJ1-2; weak D call: TRBD1 (5 bases). The germline gives CDR1 MNHNS, CDR2 SASEGT. This CDR3 contains 13 residues. Trimming cost V 6 bases and J 8 bases, with 16 bases left between them. The CDR3 sequence is CASREQEAAGYTF. In nucleotides, the CDR3 is TGTGCCAGCAGAGAACAGGAGGCGGCGGGCTACACCTTC.

This chain connects TRBV2 to TRBJ2-5, with 12 bases lining up with TRBD2. This CDR3 is 15 amino acids long. V shed 6 bases, J shed 4 bases, and the junction held 6 bases outside the gene matches. The germline CDR1 and CDR2 sequences are SNHLY and FYNNEI. The CDR3 DNA is TGTGCCAGCAGAGCCCTAGCGGGAGGGGCAGAGACCCAGTACTTC. Protein product: CASRALAGGAETQYF. The entire variable domain, with the rest obtained from reference TRBV2 and TRBJ2-5, is as follows: EPEVTQTPSHQVTQMGQEVILRCVPISNHLYFYWYRQILGQKVEFLVSFYNNEISEKSEIFDDQFSVERPDGSNFTLKIRSTKLEDSAMYFCASRALAGGAETQYFGPGTRLLVL.

This chain uses TRBV7-3 with TRBJ2-3; 9 positions match TRBD2. V was clipped by 2 bases and J by 5 bases; unmatched bases: 2. Germline CDR1 and CDR2: SGHTA and FQGTGA. This CDR3 has 14 residues. The CDR3 DNA reads TGTGCCAGCAGCTTAGGACTAGCGCTAGATACGCAGTATTTT. Its translation is CASSLGLALDTQYF.

The chain uses TRBV28 and TRBJ1-5; D unresolved. Trimming stripped 5 bases from V and 11 bases from J, with 7 bases between. Germline loops: CDR1 MDHEN, CDR2 SYDVKM. The CDR3 is 10 residues long. DNA for the CDR3: TGTGCCAGCAGTCGAGCGTCCCAGCATTTT. Protein: CASSRASQHF.

The rearrangement uses TRBV2 and TRBJ2-1, with 11 positions matching TRBD2. Trimming at V came to 6 bases and at J to 8 bases, leaving 9 bases not matched to a gene. The CDR3 loop spans 15 amino acids. The germline V gene encodes CDR1 SNHLY and CDR2 FYNNEI. CDR3 DNA sequence: TGTGCCAGCAGCGTACTAGCGGGAGAGTTTTATGAGCAGTTCTTC. It encodes CASSVLAGEFYEQFF.

This clone was counted a single time. The chain uses TRBV6-5 and TRBJ2-3, with D uncertain. Germline lookup yields CDR1 MNHEY and CDR2 SVGAGI. Deletions cut 2 bases from V and 2 bases from J, with 5 bases between. This CDR3 contains 13 residues. The CDR3 spells CASSYLATDTQYF. The CDR3 nucleotides read TGTGCCAGCAGTTACCTGGCCACAGATACGCAGTATTTT.

V and J are TRBV5-1 and TRBJ2-3; 9 bases fit TRBD2. The V and J ends lost 1 base and 5 bases, in that order; junction bases with no gene match: 14. Per germline, CDR1 SGHRS and CDR2 YFSETQ. This CDR3 is 18 amino acids long. CDR3 protein: CASSLPSGGPTSLDTQYF. In DNA, the CDR3 is TGCGCCAGCAGCTTGCCGAGCGGGGGGCCCACTTCGTTAGATACGCAGTATTTT.

V usage is TRBV29-1 and J usage is TRBJ2-1, with 9 bases aligning to TRBD1. This CDR3 has 12 residues. Germline V CDR1 and CDR2: SQVTM, ANQGSEA. V trimming: 7 bases; J trimming: 10 bases; junction bases outside the gene matches: 8. In nucleotides, the CDR3 is TGCAGCGGGGGACAGGGCGACAGCGAGCAGTTCTTC. This encodes CSGGQGDSEQFF.

The chain carries TRBV6-5 and TRBJ1-5; TRBD1 matches 7 bases. Germline lookup yields CDR1 MNHEY and CDR2 SVGAGI. The CDR3 is 13 residues long. V was clipped by 6 bases and J by 6 bases; unmatched bases: 5. CDR3 region: CASSMTGSQPQHF. For the CDR3, the DNA is TGTGCCAGCAGCATGACAGGGAGTCAGCCCCAGCATTTT.

The CDR3 sequence is CATSFRTGGNEKLFF. The CDR3 bases are TGTGCCACCAGCTTTCGGACAGGGGGGAATGAAAAACTGTTTTTT. The chain has TRBV15 and TRBJ1-4, with TRBD1 matching 10 bases. From germline, CDR1 is LNHNV and CDR2 YYDKDF (reference sequence). The CDR3 runs 15 residues. J was trimmed by 5 bases and V by 5 bases; bases with no gene match: 5.

The chain recombines TRBV6-5 with TRBJ1-6; TRBD1 matches 9 bases. V lost 4 bases to trimming and J lost 9 bases; unmatched junction nucleotides: 4. The CDR3 is 14 amino acids. The germline gives CDR1 MNHEY, CDR2 SVGAGI. The CDR3 nucleotides are TGTGCCAGCAGTTCCGGGACAGGGCCTTCACCCCTCCACTTT. Its translation: CASSSGTGPSPLHF.

The chain combines TRBV7-9 with TRBJ1-3, with D hard to call. The CDR3 loop spans 15 amino acids. Trimming cost V 2 bases and J 4 bases, with 12 bases left between them. The germline CDR1 and CDR2 sequences are SEHNR and FQNEAQ (reference sequence). The CDR3 DNA reads as TGTGCCAGCAGCTTATCAGGAGGCGGGGGAAACACCATATATTTT. Translated: CASSLSGGGGNTIYF. Based on the CDR3 plus reference TRBV7-9 and TRBJ1-3, the full variable domain is DTGVSQNPRHKITKRGQNVTFRCDPISEHNRLYWYRQTLGQGPEFLTYFQNEAQLEKSRLLSDRFSAERPKGSFSTLEIQRTEQGDSAMYLCASSLSGGGGNTIYFGEGSWLTVV.